This TCR beta chain was profiled in a study of beta chain features in type 1 diabetes. Study-level points and caveats: There were fewer insertions and more deletions at the VDJ junctions of type 1 diabetes patients. Moderately but significantly shorter TCRB CDR3s were found in Type 1 diabetes patients in all four CD4+ subsets. Across patients, naive, central memory and Treg TCRB repertoires exhibited apparently greater similarity than was observed across healthy donors.

This CDR3 contains 12 residues. Germline values: CDR1 MDHEN, CDR2 SYDVKM. Deletions cut 1 base from V and 4 bases from J, with 5 bases between. Each of the sorted populations had a purity greater than 98%. This clone was counted between two and nine times. The antigen remains undetermined. The isolated RNA, all of it, was reverse transcribed, so expressed TCRB transcripts were what got sequenced. Sequenced by immunoSEQ multiplex PCR; TCRdb stores in-frame clones only, minus some. The profile covers 600,000 to 700,000 clones, with 9.5% to 15% appearing a single time and roughly 0.11% taken by the ten largest.

This chain connects TRBV28 to TRBJ2-7; D unclear. This TCR derives from a man aged 25 to 40 with type 1 diabetes. The sequenced sample consisted of naive CD4+ T cells from blood. CDR3 loop: CASSLYVYEQYF. The CDR3 DNA reads TGTGCCAGCAGTTTATACGTATACGAGCAGTACTTC.